This is a list of T cell receptor beta chains from one sample in a study of blood T cell repertoires in COVID-19. Here immunoSEQ multiplex PCR was the method, and the copy in TCRdb shows in-frame clones only, minus some. The sample gives more than 65,000 clones, 70% to 85% of which show up once; under 40% is in the top ten. Sequences were obtained from peripheral blood. These receptors were taken from a woman aged 70-85 years with acute or convalescent COVID-19. Each CDR3 is given with its conserved first and last residue. Size is omitted from some rows. Given values are once, few, many or a class for expanded clones.

>TRBV7-2|TRBJ1-6|.
CASSLAGQTYNSPLHF
>TRBV7-2|TRBJ1-2|.
CASSGQGISGYTF
>TRBV7-9|TRBJ2-7|few
CASSQTIVGEQYF
>TRBV10-3|TRBJ1-6|.
CAISEPYEGLGSPLHF
>TRBV5-1|TRBJ2-7|many
CASSLRSPYEQYF
>TRBV7-8|TRBJ2-1|once
CASSLTGATNEQFF
>TRBV2|TRBJ2-5|.
CASSQDRLRETQYF
>TRBV29-1|TRBJ1-1|.
CSVEAGMNTEAFF
>TRBV11-2|TRBJ2-2|.
CASSLELLNTGELFF
>TRBV28|TRBJ1-6|.
CASSSSGDSPLHF
>TRBV5-4|TRBJ2-5|once
CASSSTGTSGGGKTQYF
>TRBV7-2|TRBJ2-7|.
CASSRMTSAHYEQYF
>TRBV28|TRBJ1-5|.
CASSYRVSSPQPQHF
>TRBV19|TRBJ1-4|.
CASNPGQGREKLFF
>TRBV11-2|TRBJ2-2|.
CASSFRLAGGPTGELFF